These 10 T cell receptor beta chains were all obtained from the same sample, sequenced in a study of blood T cell repertoires in COVID-19. The table came from immunoSEQ multiplex PCR; TCRdb's copy has only in-frame clones and leaves some out. The sample consists of around 120,000 clones, around 90% of them appearing once. The sample was peripheral blood. The source of these receptors is a human donor in a cohort sampled during active COVID-19.

This rearrangement joins TRBV3-1 (or the pseudogene TRBV3-2) to TRBJ1-2, with TRBD1 identical over 8 bases. Germline V gives CDR1 LGHDT, CDR2 YNNKEL (reference sequence). Trimming took 6 bases from V and 5 from J; bases not matched to a gene: 8. The CDR3 loop spans 14 amino acids. CDR3 sequence reads: CASSFGQGGYGYTF. The CDR3 bases are TGTGCCAGCAGTTTCGGACAGGGAGGGTATGGCTACACCTTC.

The rearrangement links TRBV25-1 to TRBJ1-2; tentative D call: TRBD1 (5 bases). Germline V CDR1 and CDR2: MGHDK, SYGVNS. This CDR3 has 14 residues. Trimming removed 2 bases at V and 8 bases at J, with 15 bases between. In DNA, the CDR3 is TGTGCCAGCAGTGAAAGAAGGGGCCTCGGCGGCTACACCTTC. Translated, it gives CASSERRGLGGYTF.

The chain employs TRBV7-2 and TRBJ2-3; 8 bases match TRBD2. V gave up 6 bases and J gave up 1 base; unmatched junction bases: 6. This CDR3 is 15 amino acids long. CDR1 SGHTA and CDR2 FQGNSA come from the germline V gene. CDR3 loop: CASSRTSGGTDTQYF. For the CDR3, the DNA is TGTGCCAGCAGTCGAACTAGCGGAGGCACAGATACGCAGTATTTT. Filled out from reference TRBV7-2 and TRBJ2-3, the complete variable domain reads GAGVSQSPSNKVTEKGKDVELRCDPISGHTALYWYRQSLGQGLEFLIYFQGNSAPDKSGLPSDRFSAERTGGSVSTLTIQRTQQEDSAVYLCASSRTSGGTDTQYFGPGTRLTVL.

This rearrangement joins TRBV6-2 or TRBV6-3 to TRBJ1-1, with TRBD1 as a possible D gene (5 bases). V was clipped by 0 bases and J by 3 bases, with 11 bases between them. The CDR3 is 15 residues long. Germline V CDR1 and CDR2: MNHEY, SVGEGT. The CDR3 spells CASSYSSTGDTEAFF. The CDR3 nucleotides read TGTGCCAGCAGTTACTCTTCCACGGGGGACACTGAAGCTTTCTTT.

The chain links TRBV4-1 to TRBJ1-1; 9 nucleotides match TRBD1. With V trimmed by 4 bases and J by 1 base, 4 bases remained unmatched. The CDR3 length is 15 residues. Germline V CDR1 and CDR2: MGHRA, YSYEKL. This CDR3 is CASSRGQGPNTEAFF. The CDR3 DNA sequence: TGCGCCAGCAGCCGGGGACAGGGTCCGAACACTGAAGCTTTCTTT.

The V call is TRBV7-9, the J call TRBJ2-1; 12 bases are shared with TRBD2. V gave up 4 bases and J gave up 5 bases; unmatched junction bases: 12. The CDR3 has 18 residues. CDR1 and CDR2 (germline): SEHNR, FQNEAQ (reference sequence). The CDR3 DNA is TGTGCCAGCAGCTCACCCAATAGACTAGCGGGGGCCAACAATGAGCAGTTCTTC. Residues: CASSSPNRLAGANNEQFF.

The CDR3 nucleotides are TGTGCCAGTAGTACCAGCGGGAGGACAGCAACTAATGAAAAACTGTTTTTT. This sequence encodes CASSTSGRTATNEKLFF. The chain links TRBV19 to TRBJ1-4; weak D call: TRBD1 (6 bases). This CDR3 spans 17 amino acids. Trimming shortened V by 4 bases and J by 0 bases, and 15 bases separated the two germline ends. Germline values: CDR1 LNHDA, CDR2 SQIVND (reference sequence).

The chain combines TRBV6-1 with TRBJ1-5, with D hard to call. The CDR3 has 15 amino acids. Germline lookup yields CDR1 MNHNS and CDR2 SASEGT. V gave up 0 bases and J gave up 7 bases, with 13 bases separating them. The CDR3 loop is CASSEATFSRQPQHF. CDR3 nucleotide sequence: TGTGCCAGCAGTGAAGCTACTTTCTCGAGGCAGCCCCAGCATTTT.

This clone turned up a few times. The chain employs TRBV28 and TRBJ2-3; TRBD1 matches at 7 bases. CDR1 and CDR2 from the germline V gene are MDHEN and SYDVKM. CDR3 size: 14 residues. Losses at the gene ends were 5 bases for V and 6 bases for J; bases not matched to a gene: 8. Here the CDR3 reads CASSRAGGTDTQYF. CDR3 DNA: TGTGCCAGCAGTAGGGCAGGGGGTACGGATACGCAGTATTTT.

The DNA for the CDR3 is TGTGCCACCAGCAGAGACGGGGGGATAGGAGGTTACGAGCAGTACTTC. As protein: CATSRDGGIGGYEQYF. This rearrangement joins TRBV15 to TRBJ2-7; 7 bases are shared with TRBD2. The CDR3 loop spans 16 amino acids. CDR1 is LNHNV and CDR2 is YYDKDF in the germline V gene (reference sequence). V shed 0 bases, J shed 4 bases, and the junction held 9 bases outside the gene matches.